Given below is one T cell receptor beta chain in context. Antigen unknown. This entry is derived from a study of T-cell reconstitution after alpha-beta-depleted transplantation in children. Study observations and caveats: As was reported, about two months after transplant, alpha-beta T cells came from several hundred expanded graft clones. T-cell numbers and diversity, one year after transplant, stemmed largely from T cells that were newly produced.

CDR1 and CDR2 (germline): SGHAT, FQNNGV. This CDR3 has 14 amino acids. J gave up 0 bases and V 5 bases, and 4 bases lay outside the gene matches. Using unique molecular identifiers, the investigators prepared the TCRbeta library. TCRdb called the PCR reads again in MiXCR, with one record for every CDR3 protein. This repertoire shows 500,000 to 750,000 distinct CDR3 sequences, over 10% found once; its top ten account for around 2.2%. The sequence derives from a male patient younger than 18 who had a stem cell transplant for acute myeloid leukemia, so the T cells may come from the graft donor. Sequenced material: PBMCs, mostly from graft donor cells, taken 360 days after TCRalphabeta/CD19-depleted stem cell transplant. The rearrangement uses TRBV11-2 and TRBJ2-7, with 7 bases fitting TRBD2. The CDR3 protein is CASSTWDYSYEQYF. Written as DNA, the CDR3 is TGTGCCAGCAGCACTTGGGACTACTCCTACGAGCAGTACTTC.